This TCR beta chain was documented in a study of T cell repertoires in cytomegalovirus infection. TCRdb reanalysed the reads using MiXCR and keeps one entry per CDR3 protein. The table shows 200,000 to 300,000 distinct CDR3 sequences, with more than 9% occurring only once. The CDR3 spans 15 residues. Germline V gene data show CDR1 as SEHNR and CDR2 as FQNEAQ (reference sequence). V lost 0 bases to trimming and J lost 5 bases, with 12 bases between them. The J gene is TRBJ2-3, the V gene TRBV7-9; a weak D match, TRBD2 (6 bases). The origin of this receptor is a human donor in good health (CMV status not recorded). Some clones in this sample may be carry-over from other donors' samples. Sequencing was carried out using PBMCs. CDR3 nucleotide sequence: TGTGCCAGCAGCTTAGCGGGGGGATCGGGAGATACGCAGTATTTT. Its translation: CASSLAGGSGDTQYF.